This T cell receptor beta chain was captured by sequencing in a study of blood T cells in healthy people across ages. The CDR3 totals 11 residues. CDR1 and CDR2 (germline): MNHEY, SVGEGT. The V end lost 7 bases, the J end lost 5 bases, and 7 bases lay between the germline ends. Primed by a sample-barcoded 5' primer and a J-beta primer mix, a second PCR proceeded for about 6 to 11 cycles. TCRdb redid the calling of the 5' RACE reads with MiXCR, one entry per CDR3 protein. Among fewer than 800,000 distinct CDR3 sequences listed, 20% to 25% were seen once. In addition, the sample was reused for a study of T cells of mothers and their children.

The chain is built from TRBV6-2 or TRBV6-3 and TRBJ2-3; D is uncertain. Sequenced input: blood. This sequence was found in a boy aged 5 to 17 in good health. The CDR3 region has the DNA TGTGCCAGCACCTCTGTAGATACGCAGTATTTT. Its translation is CASTSVDTQYF.